The 10 T cell receptor beta chains below come from one sample, sequenced in a study of T cell repertoires in cytomegalovirus infection. TCRdb processed the reads anew with MiXCR; each CDR3 protein has one entry. Of 480,000 or so distinct CDR3 sequences in the sample, approximately 11% were seen once. Sequenced sample: PBMCs. These receptors originate from a human donor in good health (CMV status not recorded). Some clones in this sample may be carry-over from other donors' samples.

This clonotype was counted ten times or more. The chain recombines TRBV14 with TRBJ1-2; D is unresolved. Germline V gene lookup returns CDR1 SGHDN and CDR2 FVKESK. The CDR3 covers 13 residues. V was clipped by 3 bases and J by 3 bases, with 8 bases between them. DNA of the CDR3: TGTGCCAGCAGCCAGCGAGTGGACTATGGCTACACCTTC. Translation gives CASSQRVDYGYTF.

The sample holds many counts of this clonotype. The genes are TRBV6-1 and TRBJ2-5, with D possibly matching TRBD2 (6 bases). This CDR3 spans 13 amino acids. Trimming removed 5 bases at V and 7 bases at J, with 14 bases between. Germline CDR1 reads MNHNS; CDR2 reads SASEGT. The CDR3 sequence is CASSSGTYGTQYF. In DNA, the CDR3 is TGTGCCAGCAGTTCCGGGACTTATGGGACCCAGTACTTC.

In its sample, this clonotype was seen many times. CDR3 sequence: CASSPHIYTGLGTGELFF. DNA of the CDR3: TGTGCCAGCAGCCCACATATATATACAGGGTTGGGCACCGGGGAGCTGTTTTTT. The chain is built from TRBV7-8 and TRBJ2-2, with D perhaps matching TRBD1 (6 bases). This CDR3 has 18 residues. V was trimmed by 5 bases and J by 4 bases, leaving 23 bases between them. Germline V gene data show CDR1 as SGHVS and CDR2 as FQNEAQ.

The chain uses TRBV6-5 and TRBJ2-1; the D is unclear. Germline CDR1 MNHEY, CDR2 SVGAGI. The CDR3 is made up of 15 amino acids. V dropped 2 bases and J dropped 5 bases, with 13 bases sitting between them. CDR3 coding DNA: TGTGCCAGCAGTTACGGCTGGAGTAGGGACAATGAGCAGTTCTTC. Protein: CASSYGWSRDNEQFF.

Ten or more counts support this clonotype. The chain carries TRBV7-3 and TRBJ1-1; TRBD1 matches 7 bases. CDR3 length: 14 residues. The V gene end was trimmed by 3 bases and the J gene end by 5 bases; junction bases not matched to a gene: 6. In germline, CDR1 is SGHTA, CDR2 FQGTGA. The CDR3 nucleotides read TGTGCCAGCAGCTTGACAGGGACGTTAACTGAAGCTTTCTTT. Amino acid sequence: CASSLTGTLTEAFF.

This clonotype was observed a few times. J is TRBJ2-3 and V is TRBV20-1; 10 nucleotides agree with TRBD2. CDR1 is DFQATT, CDR2 SNEGSKA, per germline (reference sequence). CDR3 length equals 15 residues. V lost 7 bases to trimming and J lost 6 bases; unmatched junction nucleotides: 13. The CDR3 sequence is CSVRRSSGSPDTQYF. In DNA form, the CDR3 reads TGCAGTGTTCGAAGGTCTAGCGGGAGTCCGGATACGCAGTATTTT.

The chain carries TRBV20-1 and TRBJ1-4, with a tentative D call TRBD1 (5 bases). This CDR3 contains 13 residues. Germline CDR1 and CDR2: DFQATT and SNEGSKA (reference sequence). With 6 bases removed from V and 8 bases from J, the gap between germline ends came to 16 bases. In DNA form, the CDR3 reads TGCAGTGCAATTGTTCGGGGGGAAGAAAAACTGTTTTTT. Protein product: CSAIVRGEEKLFF.

This clonotype was seen a few times. The chain is built from TRBV27 and TRBJ2-5, with D possibly matching TRBD1 (6 bases). Germline-derived CDR1 and CDR2 are MNHEY and SMNVEV (reference sequence). Deletions cut 6 bases from V and 5 bases from J, with 13 bases between. The CDR3 extends over 13 amino acids. The CDR3 DNA follows: TGTGCCAGCAGCGTCACAGGGTTTGAGACCCAGTACTTC. It specifies CASSVTGFETQYF.

This clonotype was found a few times. V is TRBV20-1 and J is TRBJ1-2; D ambiguous. CDR3 length: 13 residues. The V gene lost 0 bases and the J gene lost 4 bases, with 9 bases spanning the gap. Germline CDR1 is DFQATT and CDR2 is SNEGSKA (reference sequence). The CDR3 sequence is CSARDKGSYGYTF. The CDR3 DNA reads as TGCAGTGCTAGAGATAAGGGAAGCTATGGCTACACCTTC.

The V gene is TRBV2, the J gene TRBJ1-6; D gene ambiguous. Germline CDR1 and CDR2: SNHLY and FYNNEI. The length of the CDR3 is 14 residues. The V end was cut by 5 bases, the J end by 5 bases, with 10 bases between. In DNA, the CDR3 is TGTGCCAGCAGTCCCACACGGGATAATTCACCCCTCCACTTT. It is translated as CASSPTRDNSPLHF.